The 32 T cell receptor beta chains presented below share a single source sample, sequenced in a study of cytomegalovirus exposure and HLA in healthy donors. PCR primers comprised 60 Vbeta and 13 Jbeta primers. Generated by immunoSEQ multiplex PCR, the TCRdb table keeps only in-frame clones and is missing some. The sample carries about 190,000 clones, 80% to 85% recorded once. Sequencing was done on a sample of PBMCs. The receptors were sampled from a man in his fifties in good health and CMV-seronegative.

The V and J genes are TRBV7-2 and TRBJ2-7; TRBD2 is a possible D gene (9 bases). The V and J ends lost 4 bases and 3 bases respectively, with 22 bases between them. There are 17 residues in the CDR3. Germline V CDR1 and CDR2: SGHTA, FQGNSA. In DNA, the CDR3 is TGTGCCAGCAGCTCAGGGGGCAGAAGCGGGAGGAACTACGAGCAGTACTTC. Translated, it gives CASSSGGRSGRNYEQYF.

The chain carries TRBV7-9 and TRBJ2-3; 7 positions match TRBD1. Trimming at V came to 3 bases and at J to 2 bases, leaving 5 bases not matched to a gene. Germline V CDR1 and CDR2: SEHNR, FQNEAQ (reference sequence). CDR3 size: 15 residues. The CDR3 DNA reads TGTGCCAGCAGCTTTGCACAGGGGAACACAGATACGCAGTATTTT. This codes for CASSFAQGNTDTQYF.

The genes are TRBV7-2 and TRBJ1-1; D gene unclear. Trimming stripped 1 base from V and 7 bases from J, with 13 bases between. The CDR3 has 14 residues. Per the germline V gene, CDR1 is SGHTA and CDR2 is FQGNSA. CDR3 in amino acids: CASSLDGQTFEAFF. CDR3 DNA: TGTGCCAGCAGCTTAGATGGGCAGACGTTTGAAGCTTTCTTT. Together with reference TRBV7-2 and TRBJ1-1, the CDR3 gives the full variable domain: GAGVSQSPSNKVTEKGKDVELRCDPISGHTALYWYRQSLGQGLEFLIYFQGNSAPDKSGLPSDRFSAERTGGSVSTLTIQRTQQEDSAVYLCASSLDGQTFEAFFGQGTRLTVV.

The J gene is TRBJ2-5, the V gene TRBV7-2; TRBD2 is a possible D gene (6 bases). The CDR3 is made up of 15 amino acids. From germline, CDR1 is SGHTA and CDR2 FQGNSA. The V end was cut by 5 bases, the J end by 9 bases, with 22 bases between. DNA of the CDR3: TGTGCCAGCAGCCCCGGTGGCGGGACTCAGATTGCCCAGTACTTC. Protein: CASSPGGGTQIAQYF.

J is TRBJ2-1 and V is TRBV15; TRBD2 is a possible D gene (5 bases). The V gene's germline CDR1 is LNHNV and CDR2 YYDKDF (reference sequence). Trimming removed 5 bases at V and 4 bases at J, with 6 bases between. The CDR3 has 12 residues. The CDR3 reads CATSRGYNEQFF. CDR3 DNA: TGTGCCACCAGCCGGGGTTACAATGAGCAGTTCTTC.

The CDR3 here is CASSQDSGRGVAKNIQYF. For the CDR3, the DNA is TGTGCCAGCAGCCAAGATAGTGGGCGGGGGGTAGCCAAAAACATTCAGTACTTC. The chain recombines TRBV4-2 with TRBJ2-4; 8 bases match TRBD2. Germline V lookup: CDR1 LGHNA, CDR2 YNFKEQ. The CDR3 loop spans 18 amino acids. The V segment lost 0 bases and the J segment 0 bases; nucleotides outside the gene matches: 7.

On this clone itself: Germline is not matched at one junction end, which may reflect a read error. The chain couples TRBV7-7 to TRBJ2-5, with D unclear. Looked up from germline, CDR1 is SSHAT and CDR2 is FNYEAQ (reference sequence). The CDR3 contains 13 residues. CDR3 protein: CASSRLSGETQYF. As DNA, the CDR3 is TGTGCTAGCAGCCGCCTAAGTGGAGAGACCCAGTACTTC. Filled out from reference TRBV7-7 and TRBJ2-5, the complete variable domain reads GAGVSQSPRYKVTKRGQDVTLRCDPISSHATLYWYQQALGQGPEFLTYFNYEAQPDKSGLPSDRFSAERPEGSISTLTIQRTEQRDSAMYRCASSRLSGETQYFGPGTRLLVL.

V and J are TRBV18 and TRBJ2-5, with D maybe TRBD1 (6 bases). Germline lookup yields CDR1 KGHSH and CDR2 LQKENI. The CDR3 runs to 15 residues. V lost 3 bases to trimming and J lost 2 bases, with 13 bases between them. This chain's CDR3 is CASSPSTGLQETQYF. The CDR3 DNA sequence: TGTGCCAGCTCACCGAGCACAGGGCTTCAAGAGACCCAGTACTTC.

This clone occurred a few times. This chain uses TRBV2 with TRBJ1-5, with D possibly TRBD1 on 6 matching bases. Per the germline V gene, CDR1 is SNHLY and CDR2 is FYNNEI. The CDR3 extends over 15 amino acids. V was cut by 0 bases and J by 3 bases, with 9 bases left in between. Written as DNA, the CDR3 is TGTGCCAGCAGTGAAGCAACAGGGAACAATCAGCCCCAGCATTTT. Protein: CASSEATGNNQPQHF.

Comments on this clone: Mismatch with germline at one junction end may stem from a read error. This sequence joins TRBV7-9 and TRBJ2-7; 9 nucleotides agree with TRBD2. Germline values: CDR1 SEHNR, CDR2 FQNEAQ (reference sequence). This CDR3 contains 15 residues. The CDR3 DNA sequence: TGTTCCAGCAGCCCCTTTAGCGGGGGCTCCTACGAGCAGTACTTC. It is translated as CSSSPFSGGSYEQYF.

The rearrangement links TRBV5-4 to TRBJ2-7; TRBD2 is a possible D gene (6 bases). Germline loops: CDR1 SGHNT, CDR2 YYREEE (reference sequence). The ends were cut back, 1 base at V and 1 base at J, with 12 bases in the middle. There are 15 residues in the CDR3. CDR3 in amino acids: CASSLTAGLSYEQYF. CDR3 DNA: TGTGCCAGCAGCTTGACCGCGGGACTTTCCTACGAGCAGTACTTC. Drawing the rest from reference TRBV5-4 and TRBJ2-7, the complete variable domain is ETGVTQSPTHLIKTRGQQVTLRCSSQSGHNTVSWYQQALGQGPQFIFQYYREEENGRGNFPPRFSGLQFPNYSSELNVNALELDDSALYLCASSLTAGLSYEQYFGPGTRLTVT.

In this sample, this clone turned up once. This chain connects TRBV7-3 to TRBJ2-5, with TRBD2 matching over 9 bases. The CDR3 is made up of 15 amino acids. J lost 4 bases, V lost 1 base, and 4 bases had no gene match. The germline V gene has CDR1 SGHTA and CDR2 FQGTGA. The CDR3 here is CASSLSSGGGETQYF. For the CDR3, the DNA is TGTGCCAGCAGCTTAAGTAGCGGGGGTGGAGAGACCCAGTACTTC.

The V gene is TRBV28, the J gene TRBJ1-5; a weak D match, TRBD1 (6 bases). Per the germline V gene, CDR1 is MDHEN and CDR2 is SYDVKM. The CDR3 is 18 amino acids. Trimming left V 5 bases short and J 0 bases short, with 20 bases between. This chain's CDR3 is CASSQAGTRIYSNQPQHF. The CDR3 nucleotides read TGTGCCAGCAGTCAGGCTGGGACAAGAATATATAGCAATCAGCCCCAGCATTTT.

This chain joins TRBV10-3 and TRBJ1-2; 9 bases are a match to TRBD1. The CDR3 sequence is 14 residues long. The V segment lost 4 bases and the J segment 4 bases; nucleotides outside the gene matches: 4. Germline V gene lookup returns CDR1 ENHRY and CDR2 SYGVKD. CDR3 in amino acids: CAISGQGGGYGYTF. The CDR3 DNA reads as TGTGCCATCAGTGGACAGGGGGGCGGCTATGGCTACACCTTC.

This clone was counted only a few times. A read error may account for a junction end that differs from germline. The chain couples TRBV6-1 to TRBJ2-5, with a tentative D call TRBD1 (5 bases). The germline V gene has CDR1 MNHNS and CDR2 SASEGT. The CDR3 has 13 amino acids. CDR3 DNA sequence: TGTGCCATCAGTACAGGTTCGGTTGAGACCCAGTACTTC. Translation: CAISTGSVETQYF.

This clone has a handful of counts. The CDR3 reads CASSPRAAANTGELFF. CDR3 bases: TGCGCCAGCAGCCCCAGGGCCGCGGCGAACACCGGGGAGCTGTTTTTT. The genes are TRBV5-1 and TRBJ2-2; the D gene is possibly TRBD1 (5 bases). V was shortened by 4 bases and J by 0 bases, with 13 bases between the two germline ends. Per germline, CDR1 SGHRS and CDR2 YFSETQ. This CDR3 has 16 residues.

V gene TRBV28 combines with J gene TRBJ2-7; 9 nucleotides agree with TRBD1. This CDR3 comprises 13 residues. Trimming took 8 bases from V and 3 from J; bases not matched to a gene: 5. CDR1 is MDHEN, CDR2 SYDVKM, per germline. The CDR3 is CASFGQGHYEQYF. For the CDR3, the DNA is TGTGCCAGCTTCGGACAGGGGCACTACGAGCAGTACTTC.

This sequence joins TRBV4-3 and TRBJ2-1; 10 bases fit TRBD2. Trimming took 4 bases from V and 9 from J; bases not matched to a gene: 12. Per germline, CDR1 LGHNA and CDR2 YSLEER. The length of the CDR3 is 16 residues. The CDR3 DNA reads TGCGCCAGCAGCCCCTCTAGCGGGAGAATCGCGGCTGAGCAGTTCTTC. It codes for CASSPSSGRIAAEQFF.

The chain is built from TRBV4-3 and TRBJ2-3; 7 nucleotides agree with TRBD1. Germline V gene sequence: CDR1 LGHNA, CDR2 YSLEER. The CDR3 is 18 residues long. V lost 3 bases and J lost 0; bases outside the gene matches: 12. The DNA of the CDR3 is TGCGCCAGCAGCCAGGGGCCCGGACAGGTGAAGAGCACAGATACGCAGTATTTT. Residues: CASSQGPGQVKSTDTQYF.

The chain couples TRBV7-2 to TRBJ2-5, with D unresolved. The CDR3 has 13 residues. V was clipped by 3 bases and J by 0 bases, with 5 bases between them. Per the germline V gene, CDR1 is SGHTA and CDR2 is FQGNSA. In DNA, the CDR3 is TGTGCCAGCAGCTTGGCACACCAAGAGACCCAGTACTTC. This codes for CASSLAHQETQYF.

This rearrangement joins TRBV4-1 to TRBJ2-7; D may be TRBD2 (5 bases). This CDR3 has 14 amino acids. Germline CDR1 reads MGHRA; CDR2 reads YSYEKL. V lost 4 bases to trimming and J lost 6 bases, with 16 bases between them. The chain's CDR3 is CASSLRGDGFEQYF. The CDR3 DNA reads as TGCGCCAGCAGCCTTCGGGGAGATGGGTTCGAGCAGTACTTC.

On this clone itself: Other DNA sequences of this sample code for an identical CDR3. The chain carries TRBV6-1 and TRBJ2-3; a weak D match, TRBD2 (6 bases). CDR1 and CDR2 (germline): MNHNS, SASEGT. The CDR3 totals 15 residues. V lost 2 bases, J lost 6 bases, and 15 bases lay in between. CDR3 amino acids: CASSEPGLARDTQYF. CDR3 DNA sequence: TGTGCCAGCAGTGAACCCGGGCTAGCGAGGGATACGCAGTATTTT.

The rearrangement uses TRBV19 and TRBJ2-3; 7 bases are a match to TRBD1. The V gene's germline CDR1 is LNHDA and CDR2 SQIVND (reference sequence). The CDR3 loop spans 15 amino acids. The trim removed 5 bases at V and 1 base at J, leaving 6 bases unmatched. CDR3 nucleotide sequence: TGTGCCAGTAGTTCACGGACAGGAGGCACAGATACGCAGTATTTT. Translated: CASSSRTGGTDTQYF.

Of note for this clone: Other DNA sequences from this sample encode an identical CDR3 as well. This chain uses TRBV7-2 with TRBJ2-5, with TRBD1 as a possible D gene (6 bases). Germline V lookup: CDR1 SGHTA, CDR2 FQGNSA. V lost 5 bases and J lost 2, with 12 bases in between. The CDR3 runs 14 residues. The CDR3 DNA sequence: TGTGCCAGCAGCCTCGGACAGACACAAGAGACCCAGTACTTC. Amino acid sequence: CASSLGQTQETQYF.

The chain recombines TRBV7-2 with TRBJ1-5, with D perhaps TRBD1 (5 bases). Per germline, CDR1 SGHTA and CDR2 FQGNSA. V lost 3 bases and J lost 3, with 12 bases in between. The CDR3 has 15 residues. CDR3 sequence: CASSLQGGDNQPQHF. In DNA form, the CDR3 reads TGTGCCAGCAGCTTGCAGGGAGGCGACAATCAGCCCCAGCATTTT.

This chain uses TRBV6-5 with TRBJ1-1; D unresolved. V gave up 4 bases and J gave up 4 bases, with 4 bases separating them. CDR3 size: 11 residues. Germline V gene lookup returns CDR1 MNHEY and CDR2 SVGAGI. The CDR3 DNA is TGTGCCAGCAGTTTGAGCACTGAAGCTTTCTTT. It translates to CASSLSTEAFF.

The CDR3 DNA reads TGTGCCAGCAGCCCACTTCTAGGGGGGAACACTGAAGCTTTCTTT. Amino acid sequence: CASSPLLGGNTEAFF. This chain uses TRBV7-9 with TRBJ1-1; maybe TRBD1 (6 bases). Trimming took off 5 bases at V and 1 base at J, with 14 bases between the two ends. Germline V gene sequence: CDR1 SEHNR, CDR2 FQNEAQ (reference sequence). This CDR3 is 15 amino acids long.

V and J are TRBV9 and TRBJ1-4; TRBD1 matches at 7 bases. There are 15 residues in the CDR3. Germline V gene data show CDR1 as SGDLS and CDR2 as YYNGEE. V dropped 4 bases and J dropped 3; count of bases not matched to a gene: 6. The CDR3 DNA reads as TGTGCCAGCAGCTTCCGGGACAGACCTAATGAAAAACTGTTTTTT. The encoded protein is CASSFRDRPNEKLFF.

This sequence joins TRBV30 and TRBJ2-5; possibly TRBD2 for D (5 bases). Germline assignment: CDR1 GTSNPN and CDR2 SVGIG (reference sequence). The V and J ends lost 2 bases and 2 bases respectively, with 12 bases between them. This CDR3 has 14 amino acids. The CDR3 nucleotides read TGTGCCTGGAGTCCCTTAGCGAGACAAGAGACCCAGTACTTC. It translates to CAWSPLARQETQYF.

The gene calls are TRBV7-2 and TRBJ2-7; TRBD2 agrees at 9 bases. The CDR3 covers 16 residues. The V segment lost 1 base and the J segment 7 bases; nucleotides outside the gene matches: 11. Germline V lookup: CDR1 SGHTA, CDR2 FQGNSA. The CDR3 DNA follows: TGTGCCAGCAGCTTAGAGGTGTCGAGCGGGGGGAGGGAGCAGTACTTC. It yields the protein CASSLEVSSGGREQYF.

The J gene is TRBJ2-1, the V gene TRBV6-1; D unclear. The CDR3 extends over 14 amino acids. Trimming stripped 7 bases from V and 0 bases from J, with 10 bases between. Germline CDR1 is MNHNS and CDR2 is SASEGT. The CDR3 protein is CASMFPSSYNEQFF. DNA of the CDR3: TGTGCCAGCATGTTCCCTAGCTCCTACAATGAGCAGTTCTTC.

The chain combines TRBV5-1 with TRBJ2-5; 10 positions agree with TRBD2. The CDR3 length is 20 residues. With 1 base clipped from V and 4 bases from J, the junction kept 19 bases outside the gene matches. CDR1 and CDR2 from the germline V gene are SGHRS and YFSETQ. CDR3 in amino acids: CASSLRAGASGGGSRETQYF. The CDR3 DNA reads as TGCGCCAGCAGCTTGAGAGCCGGGGCTAGCGGGGGTGGTTCGCGAGAGACCCAGTACTTC.